The clone carrying this T cell receptor beta chain came up a few times. No antigen is known for it. This sample is part of a study of identical twins. Notes on the study in general: Models underestimated out-of-frame TCR alpha sharing in monozygotic twins. The abundant beta clonotypes from cord blood had fewer insertions, and memory repertoires had none of this.

J was trimmed by 4 bases and V by 2 bases; bases with no gene match: 5. This CDR3 spans 16 amino acids. CDR1 is SGHNT, CDR2 YYREEE, per germline (reference sequence). No donor was unhealthy or non-Caucasian. TCRdb used MiXCR to reprocess the 5' RACE reads, holding one entry per CDR3 protein. Found here are a few hundred thousand distinct CDR3 sequences, around 9.6% of them singletons; the top ten hold roughly 3%. This sample was also put to use in a study of yellow fever vaccine responses in identical twins.

The chain is built from TRBV5-4 and TRBJ2-5; 13 positions match TRBD2. The material sequenced was PBMCs. The sequence was collected from a woman under 30 in good health. CDR3 amino acids: CASSFRTSGGSETQYF. The CDR3 region has the DNA TGTGCCAGCAGCTTCCGGACTAGCGGGGGATCAGAGACCCAGTACTTC.